One and the same sample provided the 27 T cell receptor beta chains below, sequenced in a study of beta chain features in type 1 diabetes. Sequenced material consisted of expressed TCRB transcripts (all of the isolated RNA was reverse transcribed). Here immunoSEQ multiplex PCR was the method, and the copy in TCRdb shows in-frame clones only, minus some. The table has 310,000 or so clones, around 9% seen once. Whole-study results and caveats: Among all four CD4+ subsets, Type 1 diabetes patients had TCRB CDR3s that were moderately but significantly shorter.

These receptors' targets are unknown. Input material: central memory CD4+ T cells from blood. Every receptor here comes from a young man with type 1 diabetes.

This clone was counted only a few times. The V call is TRBV7-2, the J call TRBJ2-5, with D perhaps being TRBD1 or TRBD2 (5 bases each). This CDR3 has 14 residues. The V gene lost 4 bases and the J gene lost 2 bases, with 11 bases spanning the gap. Germline loops: CDR1 SGHTA, CDR2 FQGNSA. The DNA for the CDR3 is TGTGCCAGCAGCTACGGGACGGGACAAGAGACCCAGTACTTC. Translation: CASSYGTGQETQYF.

The chain uses TRBV7-2 and TRBJ2-3; D is unresolved. The CDR3 loop spans 13 amino acids. The germline V and J ends were trimmed by 5 bases and 2 bases, with 8 bases remaining between them. Germline CDR1 SGHTA, CDR2 FQGNSA. The CDR3 region has the DNA TGTGCCAGCAGCACCGACTCCACAGATACGCAGTATTTT. Protein: CASSTDSTDTQYF.

The chain links TRBV2 to TRBJ1-2; D possibly corresponds to TRBD1 (5 bases). V gave up 8 bases and J gave up 12 bases, with 13 bases separating them. Germline lookup yields CDR1 SNHLY and CDR2 FYNNEI. The CDR3 consists of 10 residues. The CDR3 DNA sequence: TGTGCCAGCGGGGGAATCGGAAACACCTTC. Amino acids: CASGGIGNTF.

This chain joins TRBV7-8 and TRBJ1-4, with 7 positions matching TRBD1. This CDR3 contains 15 residues. V dropped 5 bases and J dropped 7; count of bases not matched to a gene: 10. The germline gives CDR1 SGHVS, CDR2 FQNEAQ. CDR3 DNA: TGTGCCAGCAGCACGCGGACAGGAGGGACTGAAAAACTGTTTTTT. Translating it yields CASSTRTGGTEKLFF.

This clone has a handful of counts. Other nucleotide sequences in the sample specify the same CDR3. This chain connects TRBV9 to TRBJ1-6; 7 bases are a match to TRBD1. The ends lost 0 bases at V and 8 bases at J; junction bases unmatched: 2. This CDR3 has 14 residues. Germline-derived CDR1 and CDR2 are SGDLS and YYNGEE. Here the CDR3 reads CASSVGQGDSPLHF. For the CDR3, the DNA is TGTGCCAGCAGCGTAGGACAGGGAGATTCACCCCTCCACTTT.

This chain connects TRBV14 to TRBJ1-2; D unclear. CDR3 length: 19 residues. V lost 4 bases and J 7 bases, leaving 31 bases between the germline ends. Germline assignment: CDR1 SGHDN and CDR2 FVKESK. CDR3 coding DNA: TGTGCCAGCAGCCGCCCCGGAGGGCAGCCTGGTTGGTTTCGTACTGGCTACACCTTC. Protein: CASSRPGGQPGWFRTGYTF. Complete variable domain (other parts from reference TRBV14 and TRBJ1-2): EAGVTQFPSHSVIEKGQTVTLRCDPISGHDNLYWYRRVMGKEIKFLLHFVKESKQDESGMPNNRFLAERTGGTYSTLKVQPAELEDSGVYFCASSRPGGQPGWFRTGYTFGSGTRLTVV.

This clone was counted only a few times. The chain recombines TRBV5-5 with TRBJ2-1; tentative D call: TRBD2 (5 bases). The CDR3 sequence is 11 residues long. The germline V gene encodes CDR1 SGHKS and CDR2 YYEKEE (reference sequence). The germline V and J ends were trimmed by 0 bases and 15 bases, with 10 bases remaining between them. DNA of the CDR3: TGTGCCAGCAGCTTGGAAAGAGGGATGTTCTTC. Translation: CASSLERGMFF.

This sequence joins TRBV28 and TRBJ1-1; D possibly corresponds to TRBD1 (5 bases). Germline CDR1 MDHEN, CDR2 SYDVKM. V was cut by 2 bases and J by 4 bases, with 11 bases left in between. The CDR3 has 14 amino acids. In DNA, the CDR3 is TGTGCCAGCAGTTTAGGGGGAGGGCCCACTGAAGCTTTCTTT. It codes for CASSLGGGPTEAFF.

The chain is built from TRBV9 and TRBJ1-3; perhaps TRBD1 as D (5 bases). Trimming left V 3 bases short and J 0 bases short, with 19 bases between. Germline V lookup: CDR1 SGDLS, CDR2 YYNGEE. This CDR3 comprises 18 residues. The CDR3 sequence: CASSATGTDLSSGNTIYF. The DNA for the CDR3 is TGTGCCAGCAGCGCGACCGGGACGGATCTTTCCTCTGGAAACACCATATATTTT.

This clone was detected once. The J gene is TRBJ2-5, the V gene TRBV6-6; TRBD2 is a possible D gene (5 bases). The CDR3 is 13 residues long. In germline, CDR1 is MNHNY, CDR2 SVGAGI (reference sequence). The germline V and J ends were trimmed by 6 bases and 5 bases, with 13 bases remaining between them. The CDR3 nucleotides read TGTGCCAGCAGGCGGACTGGTTTGGAGACCCAGTACTTC. This encodes CASRRTGLETQYF.

This clone was observed a few times. This chain connects TRBV19 to TRBJ2-1; TRBD1 aligns across 11 bases. The V segment lost 6 bases and the J segment 8 bases; nucleotides outside the gene matches: 12. The CDR3 is 16 residues long. Per germline, CDR1 LNHDA and CDR2 SQIVND (reference sequence). The DNA for the CDR3 is TGTGCCAGTAGAGCCATGGACAGGGGGCTGGCGGATGAGCAGTTCTTC. Translating gives CASRAMDRGLADEQFF.

The rearrangement joins TRBV14 to TRBJ2-5; 12 bases line up with TRBD2. Per the germline V gene, CDR1 is SGHDN and CDR2 is FVKESK. This CDR3 has 18 amino acids. J lost 5 bases, V lost 1 base, and 11 bases had no gene match. This CDR3 reads CASSQVKTSGGLRETQYF. CDR3 in DNA: TGTGCCAGCAGCCAAGTCAAGACTAGCGGGGGCCTCCGGGAGACCCAGTACTTC.

The chain employs TRBV6-1 and TRBJ2-7; D not resolved. Germline loops: CDR1 MNHNS, CDR2 SASEGT. Between the trimmed V and J ends, which lost 5 bases and 5 bases, there was a span of 16 bases. This CDR3 contains 14 residues. DNA of the CDR3: TGTGCCAGCAGTCGTACTCGGGCAGTCAACGAGCAGTACTTC. It translates to CASSRTRAVNEQYF.

This clone came up many times. This CDR3 is also generated by other DNA sequences in the sample. The J gene is TRBJ2-7, the V gene TRBV4-3; 11 bases agree with TRBD1. CDR1 is LGHNA, CDR2 YSLEER, per germline. Losses at the gene ends were 3 bases for V and 0 bases for J; bases not matched to a gene: 1. This CDR3 is built from 15 residues. CDR3 sequence: CASSHGTGGSYEQYF. The CDR3 bases are TGCGCCAGCAGCCACGGGACAGGGGGCTCCTACGAGCAGTACTTC.

The CDR3: CASSTVMTGNTGELFF. CDR3 DNA: TGTGCCAGCAGCACCGTCATGACAGGGAACACCGGGGAGCTGTTTTTT. This chain connects TRBV5-6 to TRBJ2-2, with a possible D match to TRBD1 (6 bases). CDR1 and CDR2 (germline): SGHDT, YYEEEE. Trimming removed 4 bases from V and 1 base from J, with 14 bases in between. The CDR3 consists of 16 residues.

This clone was recorded at least ten times. The chain uses TRBV21-1 and TRBJ2-7. TRBV21-1 is shown as a pseudogene. The length of the CDR3 is 17 residues. The CDR3 loop is CASSKGDMGRDTHEQYF. The CDR3 coding sequence is TGTGCCAGCAGCAAAGGAGACATGGGTAGGGATACGCACGAGCAGTACTTC.

This clone has more than one count but fewer than ten. The V call is TRBV5-1, the J call TRBJ2-1, with TRBD1 as a possible D gene (6 bases). This CDR3 comprises 15 residues. Trimming cost V 0 bases and J 2 bases, with 9 bases left between them. Germline values: CDR1 SGHRS, CDR2 YFSETQ. CDR3 amino acids: CASSLGAGAYNEQFF. DNA of the CDR3: TGCGCCAGCAGCTTGGGGGCAGGGGCCTACAATGAGCAGTTCTTC.

This clone was picked up a small number of times. The chain links TRBV7-2 to TRBJ1-6, with TRBD1 identical over 8 bases. Germline values: CDR1 SGHTA, CDR2 FQGNSA. The CDR3 runs to 17 residues. V gave up 1 base and J gave up 7 bases; unmatched junction bases: 9. This CDR3 is CASSLDGPTGGNSPLHF. The CDR3 region has the DNA TGTGCCAGCAGCTTAGATGGGCCCACAGGGGGAAATTCACCCCTCCACTTT.

This clone appeared a few times. A read error may produce the germline difference seen at one junction end. The CDR3 sequence: CASSPFEGGRTF. CDR3 nucleotide sequence: TGCGCCAGCAGCCCCTTTGAGGGGGGGAGAACCTTC. The gene calls are TRBV5-1 and TRBJ2-4; a possible D gene is TRBD2 (7 bases). Germline V gene sequence: CDR1 SGHRS, CDR2 YFSETQ. This CDR3 is built from 12 residues.

In its sample, this clone was seen a few times. This chain connects TRBV27 to TRBJ2-3; D call uncertain. This CDR3 is built from 13 residues. CDR1 is MNHEY, CDR2 SMNVEV, per germline (reference sequence). V dropped 3 bases and J dropped 3 bases, with 7 bases sitting between them. CDR3 bases: TGTGCCAGCAGTTTTACGTGGACAGATACGCAGTATTTT. Its translation: CASSFTWTDTQYF.

This clone showed up just a few times. V is TRBV10-3 and J is TRBJ2-3; 13 bases map to TRBD2. V was clipped by 5 bases and J by 3 bases; unmatched bases: 2. This CDR3 is 15 amino acids long. The germline V gene has CDR1 ENHRY and CDR2 SYGVKD. This CDR3 is CAISLGLAGTDTQYF. CDR3 in DNA: TGTGCCATCAGTTTGGGACTAGCGGGAACAGATACGCAGTATTTT.

This clone was observed a few times. This may arise from a read error, as a much more abundant clone is one base away. Other DNA sequences from this sample encode an identical CDR3 as well. The genes are TRBV7-2 and TRBJ2-5; unclear D gene. V was pared by 4 bases and J by 2 bases, with 5 bases between. CDR1 SGHTA and CDR2 FQGNSA come from the germline V gene. This CDR3 spans 12 amino acids. The CDR3, as DNA: TGTGCCAGCAGCTCCTCTCAAGAGACCCAGTACTTC. Protein: CASSSSQETQYF. The full variable domain, completed using reference TRBV7-2 and TRBJ2-5, is GAGVSQSPSNKVTEKGKDVELRCDPISGHTALYWYRQSLGQGLEFLIYFQGNSAPDKSGLPSDRFSAERTGGSVSTLTIQRTQQEDSAVYLCASSSSQETQYFGPGTRLLVL.

V and J are TRBV7-9 and TRBJ1-6; 8 positions agree with TRBD1. The trim removed 7 bases at V and 9 bases at J, leaving 8 bases unmatched. This CDR3 has 14 residues. CDR1 and CDR2 (germline): SEHNR, FQNEAQ (reference sequence). The CDR3 loop reads CASMEDRVASPLHF. CDR3 coding DNA: TGTGCCAGCATGGAGGACAGGGTTGCTTCACCCCTCCACTTT.

The chain joins TRBV10-2 to TRBJ2-7, with 9 bases that match TRBD2. The CDR3 loop spans 15 amino acids. The ends lost 0 bases at V and 7 bases at J; junction bases unmatched: 7. Germline CDR1 is WSHSY and CDR2 is SAAADI. CDR3 in amino acids: CASSESILAGREQYF. For the CDR3, the DNA is TGCGCCAGCAGTGAGTCAATTCTAGCGGGGCGGGAGCAGTACTTC.

V gene TRBV7-2 combines with J gene TRBJ1-5; D is possibly TRBD1 (6 bases). There are 15 residues in the CDR3. V dropped 2 bases and J dropped 1 base, with 9 bases sitting between them. CDR1 is SGHTA and CDR2 is FQGNSA in the germline V gene. CDR3 sequence (DNA): TGTGCCAGCAGCTTACAGGGGAACAGCAATCAGCCCCAGCATTTT. Translation gives CASSLQGNSNQPQHF.

This clone was picked up many times. This rearrangement joins TRBV4-3 to TRBJ2-3; D possibly uses TRBD1 or TRBD2 (5 bases each). The CDR3 is made up of 12 amino acids. Per germline, CDR1 LGHNA and CDR2 YSLEER. Trimming shortened V by 4 bases and J by 10 bases, and 12 bases separated the two germline ends. CDR3 coding DNA: TGCGCCAGCAGCCCGGACAACGGGGCGCAGTATTTT. Encoded protein: CASSPDNGAQYF.

This clone was seen only a few times. The chain has TRBV7-2 and TRBJ2-3; the match to TRBD1 covers 7 bases. After removal of 5 bases from V and 3 bases from J, the junction contained 5 bases not matched to a gene. The germline V gene has CDR1 SGHTA and CDR2 FQGNSA. This CDR3 spans 14 amino acids. CDR3 bases: TGTGCCAGCAGCCCCGGGACAGCGACAGATACGCAGTATTTT. Translation: CASSPGTATDTQYF.